This section outlines one T cell receptor beta chain sequence together with its context. One junction end disagrees with the germline gene, perhaps due to a read error. Germline V lookup: CDR1 MNHEY, CDR2 SVGEGT. CDR3 size: 16 residues. These data are taken from a study of blood T cell repertoires in COVID-19. Across the study: From the United States, Italy and Spain came samples of acute and convalescent COVID-19. PBMCs, B-cell-depleted T cells, or T cells provided the cDNA or gDNA that made up the material.

The Seattle site enrolled patients during active infection and followed them longitudinally. Per the authors' pipeline: Reference gene primer amplification gave estimated nucleated cell counts. Using immunoSEQ multiplex PCR, the repertoire was profiled, and TCRdb retains in-frame clones only, with some absent. The V and J calls and clone size are taken from that table; D and trimming were inferred from the DNA. Of under 550,000 clones in the sample, around 90% were seen once. The receptor comes from a man between 18 and 35 years old with COVID-19, enrolled during active disease. The chain recombines TRBV6-2 or TRBV6-3 with TRBJ2-7, with D possibly being TRBD1 (6 bases). What was sequenced was peripheral blood. CDR3 loop: CASSLQGSLASDEQYF. The DNA for the CDR3 is TGTGCCAGCAGCCTCCAGGGGTCCTTAGCCTCCGACGAGCAGTACTTC.